This T cell receptor beta chain was identified during a study of blood T cell repertoires in COVID-19. Study as a whole: Acute-phase and convalescent COVID-19 samples originated in the United States, Italy and Spain. From T cells, B-cell-depleted T cells, or PBMCs came the material, which was cDNA or gDNA.

Patients from Seattle were sampled longitudinally, starting during active infection. Per the original data handling: Amplification of reference gene primers provided the estimated nucleated cell counts. TCRdb's table, derived via immunoSEQ multiplex PCR, lists solely in-frame clones and lacks some. The DNA gave D and trimming, while V, J and clone size come from that table. This table has fewer than 200,000 clones, 80% to 85% appearing once. The CDR3 sequence is 16 residues long. Per germline, CDR1 SGHRS and CDR2 YFSETQ. V gave up 0 bases and J gave up 1 base; unmatched junction bases: 1. Sequencing was done on a sample of peripheral blood. V gene TRBV5-1 combines with J gene TRBJ2-3; TRBD2 agrees at 11 bases. This clonotype was obtained from a woman aged 70-85 years with COVID-19, enrolled during active disease. The CDR3: CASSLGSGRGTDTQYF. CDR3 bases: TGCGCCAGCAGCTTGGGTAGCGGGAGGGGCACAGATACGCAGTATTTT.